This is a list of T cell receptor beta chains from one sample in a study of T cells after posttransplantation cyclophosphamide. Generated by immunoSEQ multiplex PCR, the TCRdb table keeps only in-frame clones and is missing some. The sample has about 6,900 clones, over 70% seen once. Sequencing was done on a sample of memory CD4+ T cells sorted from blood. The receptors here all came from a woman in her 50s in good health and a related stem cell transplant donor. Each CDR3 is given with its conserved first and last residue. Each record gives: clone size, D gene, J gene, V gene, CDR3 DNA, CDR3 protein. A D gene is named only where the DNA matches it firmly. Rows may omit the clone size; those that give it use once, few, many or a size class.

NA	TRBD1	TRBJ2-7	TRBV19	TGTGCCAGTAGTCCGGGACAGGGGGCTGACGGGGCCTACGAGCAGTACTTC	CASSPGQGADGAYEQYF
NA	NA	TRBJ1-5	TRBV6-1	TGTGCCAGCAGTGAACGAGTCCCTTATAGCAATCAGCCCCAGCATTTT	CASSERVPYSNQPQHF
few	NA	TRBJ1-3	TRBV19	TGTGCCAGTAGAACGACTTCCAGCTCTGGAAACACCATATATTTT	CASRTTSSSGNTIYF
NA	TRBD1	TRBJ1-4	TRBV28	TGTGCCAGCAGTCTTTATAACTGGGACAGAAAAAAACTGTTTTTT	CASSLYNWDRKKLFF
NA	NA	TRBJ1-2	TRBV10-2	TGCGCCAGCAGTCAGGGGTATGGCTACACCTTC	CASSQGYGYTF
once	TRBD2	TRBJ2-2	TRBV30	TGTGCCTGGAGGAACCTCCGGCCTAGCGGGAGTTTTTTGGCCGGGGAGCTGTTTTTT	CAWRNLRPSGSFLAGELFF
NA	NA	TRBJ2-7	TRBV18	TGTGCCAGCTCACCAAAAAGGACTGCCGGGACATTGACTACCTACGAGCAGTACTTC	CASSPKRTAGTLTTYEQYF
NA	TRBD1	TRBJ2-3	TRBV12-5	TGTGCTAGTGGTCAGGGGGCTAACACAGATACGCAGTATTTT	CASGQGANTDTQYF
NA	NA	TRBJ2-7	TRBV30	TGTGCCTGGAGTGTACAATCGCCCTACGAGCAGTACTTC	CAWSVQSPYEQYF
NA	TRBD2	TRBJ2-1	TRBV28	TGTGCCAGCAGCGGGACTAGCGGGAGGACTGATGAGCAGTTCTTC	CASSGTSGRTDEQFF
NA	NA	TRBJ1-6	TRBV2	TGTGCCAGCAGTGGGTATGGACTGCAGAATTCACCCCTCCACTTT	CASSGYGLQNSPLHF
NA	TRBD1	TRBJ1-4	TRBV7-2	TGTGCCAGCAGCTTAGATGGGACAGGGGAGACGGAACTGTTTTTT	CASSLDGTGETELFF
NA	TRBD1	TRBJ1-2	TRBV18	TGTGCCAGCTCACTCGGGACAGGCCTTAACTATGGCTACACCTTC	CASSLGTGLNYGYTF
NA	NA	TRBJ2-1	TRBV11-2	TGTGCCAGCAGCTTTTCGGTTAACTCCTACAATGAGCAGTTCTTC	CASSFSVNSYNEQFF
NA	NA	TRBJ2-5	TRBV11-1	TGTGCCAGCAGCTTAGCTGGGTACAGGGAAGAGACCCAGTACTTC	CASSLAGYREETQYF
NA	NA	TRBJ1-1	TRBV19	TGTGCCAGTAGTATAGTGGCGGGTGAAGCTGAAGCTTTCTTT	CASSIVAGEAEAFF
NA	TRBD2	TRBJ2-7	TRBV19	TGTGCCAGTAGTATAGACGCCGGACTAGCGAGGAAGGAGCAGTACTTC	CASSIDAGLARKEQYF
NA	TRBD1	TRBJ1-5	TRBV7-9	TGTGCCAGCAGCTTAGCGCAGGGGGTGGGAGGAGGCAATCAGCCCCAGCATTTT	CASSLAQGVGGGNQPQHF
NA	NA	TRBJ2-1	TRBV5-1	TGCGCCAGCAGCTTGTCGCGGTCGGGTAACTACAATGAGCAGTTCTTC	CASSLSRSGNYNEQFF
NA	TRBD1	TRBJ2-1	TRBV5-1	TGCGCCAGCAGGAGGACATTACAGGGGGTTGATGAGCAGTTCTTC	CASRRTLQGVDEQFF
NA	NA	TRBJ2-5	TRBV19	TGTGCCAGTAGTAAGGACAGTCAACGGGAGACCCAGTACTTC	CASSKDSQRETQYF
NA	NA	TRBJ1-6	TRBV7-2	TGTGCCAGCAGCTTATCCAGGGGCAATTCACCCCTCCACTTT	CASSLSRGNSPLHF
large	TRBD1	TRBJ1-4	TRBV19	TGTGCCAGTCGGGACAGGTCGAATGAAAAACTGTTTTTT	CASRDRSNEKLFF
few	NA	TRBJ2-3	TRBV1	TGCACCAGCAGCCAAGATCTGGGACTAGTAGGCACAGATACGCAGTATTTT	CTSSQDLGLVGTDTQYF
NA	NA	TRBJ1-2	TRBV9	TGTGCCAGCAGCGCGACAGGAGCGGATGGCTACACCTTC	CASSATGADGYTF
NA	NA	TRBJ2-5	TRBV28	TGTGCCAGCAGTTTAACCAATGCGGAAAGACCGGAGACCCAGTACTTC	CASSLTNAERPETQYF
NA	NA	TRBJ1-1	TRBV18	TGTGCCAGCTCACCACGGCTCGCGGCTCCCCCACTGAACACTGAAGCTTTCTTT	CASSPRLAAPPLNTEAFF
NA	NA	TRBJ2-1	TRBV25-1	TGTGCCAGCAGTGCCCCTAACAATGAGCAGTTCTTC	CASSAPNNEQFF
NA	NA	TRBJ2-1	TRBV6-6	TGTGCCAGCAGTTATTTCGGGGGGGGACAGCTAAATGAGCAGTTCTTC	CASSYFGGGQLNEQFF
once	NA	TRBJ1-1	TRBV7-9	TGTGCCAGCAGCTTAGAGGAGGACACTGAAGCTTTCTTT	CASSLEEDTEAFF
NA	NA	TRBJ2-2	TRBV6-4	TGTGCCAGCGGGATATTAGCGTTGATTAGTCGGAGGGCCGTCACCGGGGAGCTGTTTTTT	CASGILALISRRAVTGELFF
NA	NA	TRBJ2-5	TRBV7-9	TGTGCCAGCAGCTCCTTGGACAGTTTTTATGAAGAGACCCAGTACTTC	CASSSLDSFYEETQYF
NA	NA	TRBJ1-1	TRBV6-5	TGTGCCAGCAGTTACGGGGGGACGGGGAACACTGAAGCTTTCTTT	CASSYGGTGNTEAFF
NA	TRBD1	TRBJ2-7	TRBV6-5	TGTGCCAGCAGTTCGATCGCCGACAGGGGAAGATACGAGCAGTACTTC	CASSSIADRGRYEQYF
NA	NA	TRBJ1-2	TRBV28	TGTGCCAGCGGGGAGGGGCGCAGGTATGGCTACACCTTC	CASGEGRRYGYTF
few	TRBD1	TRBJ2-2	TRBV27	TGTGCCAGCAGCCGGGACAGGGACACCGGGGAGCTGTTTTTT	CASSRDRDTGELFF
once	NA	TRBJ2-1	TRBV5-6	TGTGCCAGCAGCCGACTGACTAGTACCTACAATGAGCAGTTCTTC	CASSRLTSTYNEQFF
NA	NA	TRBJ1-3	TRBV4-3	TGCGCCAGCAGCCAAGATGCTCGGGGTGGCTCTGGAAACACCATATATTTT	CASSQDARGGSGNTIYF
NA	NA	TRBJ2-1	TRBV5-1	TGCGCCAGCAGCACCGCGGGGAATGGGGAGCAGTTCTTC	CASSTAGNGEQFF
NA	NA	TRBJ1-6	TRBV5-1	TGCGCCAGCAGCACAACCGGGACCGGAGGGTCACCCCTCCACTTT	CASSTTGTGGSPLHF
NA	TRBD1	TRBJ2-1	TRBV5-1	TGCGCCAGCTCAAGCCGCCTACCGGGACAGCAAAGGGATGAGCAGTTCTTC	CASSSRLPGQQRDEQFF
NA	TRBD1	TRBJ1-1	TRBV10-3	TGTGCCATCAGTGAGTCAAGACAGGGGAACACTGAAGCTTTCTTT	CAISESRQGNTEAFF
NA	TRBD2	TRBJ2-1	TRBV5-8	TGTGCCGACACTCGGGGAGGGCCATCCTACAATGAGCAGTTCTTC	CADTRGGPSYNEQFF
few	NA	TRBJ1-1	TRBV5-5	TGTGCCAGCAGCTTGGACGTAGCCAACACTGAAGCTTTCTTT	CASSLDVANTEAFF
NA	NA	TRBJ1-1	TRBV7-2	TGTGCCAGCGGTAGGAGGGGCCGGAGGGACACTGAAGCTTTCTTT	CASGRRGRRDTEAFF
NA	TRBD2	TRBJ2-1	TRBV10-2	TGCGCCAGCAGTGATCTAGCGGGAGGGGTGTTACGTGAGCAGTTCTTC	CASSDLAGGVLREQFF
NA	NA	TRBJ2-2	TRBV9	TGTGCCAGCAGCTCTCGGACCAGCAGGGACACCGGGGAGCTGTTTTTT	CASSSRTSRDTGELFF
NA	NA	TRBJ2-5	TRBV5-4	TGTGCCAGCAGCTTGGGTGGGAGCCAAGAGACCCAGTACTTC	CASSLGGSQETQYF
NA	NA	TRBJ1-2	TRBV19	TGTGCCAGTATGGTCAGGGGCACGGAAAGTGGCTACACCTTC	CASMVRGTESGYTF
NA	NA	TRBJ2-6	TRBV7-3	TGTGCCAGCAGCCTCAGCTCTGGGGCCAACGTCCTGACTTTC	CASSLSSGANVLTF
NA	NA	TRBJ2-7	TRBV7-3	TGTGCCAGCAGCTTAAACGGAGATTACGAGCAGTACTTC	CASSLNGDYEQYF
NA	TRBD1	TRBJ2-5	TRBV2	TGTGCCAGCAAGACGGGACAGGCAAGAGACACCCAGTACTTC	CASKTGQARDTQYF